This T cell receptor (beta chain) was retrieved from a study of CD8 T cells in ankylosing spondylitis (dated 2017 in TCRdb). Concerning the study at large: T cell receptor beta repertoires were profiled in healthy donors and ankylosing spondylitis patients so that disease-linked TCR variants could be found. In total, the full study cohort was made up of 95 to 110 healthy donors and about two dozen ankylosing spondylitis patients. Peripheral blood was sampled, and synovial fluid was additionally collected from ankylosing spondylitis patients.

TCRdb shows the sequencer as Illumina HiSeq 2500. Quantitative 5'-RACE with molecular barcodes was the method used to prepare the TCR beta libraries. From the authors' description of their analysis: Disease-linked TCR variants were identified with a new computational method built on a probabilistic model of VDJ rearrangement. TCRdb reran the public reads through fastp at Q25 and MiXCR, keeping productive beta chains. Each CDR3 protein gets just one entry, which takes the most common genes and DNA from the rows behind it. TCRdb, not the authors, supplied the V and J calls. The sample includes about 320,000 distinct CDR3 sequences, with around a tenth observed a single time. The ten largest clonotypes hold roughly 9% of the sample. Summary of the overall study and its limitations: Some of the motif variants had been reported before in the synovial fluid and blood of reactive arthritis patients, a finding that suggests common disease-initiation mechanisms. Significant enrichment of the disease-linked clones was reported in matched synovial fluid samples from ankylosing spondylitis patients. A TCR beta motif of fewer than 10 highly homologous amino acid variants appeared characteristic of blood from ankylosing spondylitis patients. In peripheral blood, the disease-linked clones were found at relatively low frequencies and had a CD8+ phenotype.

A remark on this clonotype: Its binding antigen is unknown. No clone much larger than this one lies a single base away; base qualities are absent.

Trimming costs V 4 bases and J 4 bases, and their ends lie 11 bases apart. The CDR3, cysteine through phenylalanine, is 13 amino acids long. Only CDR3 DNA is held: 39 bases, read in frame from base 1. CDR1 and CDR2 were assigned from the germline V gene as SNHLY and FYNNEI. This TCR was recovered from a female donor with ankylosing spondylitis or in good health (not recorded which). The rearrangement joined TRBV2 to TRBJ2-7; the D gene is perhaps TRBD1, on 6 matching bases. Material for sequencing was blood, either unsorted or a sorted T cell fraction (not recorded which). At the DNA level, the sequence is TGTGCCAGCAGTGGTTTGAGGGGGTACGAGCAGTACTTC. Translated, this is CASSGLRGYEQYF.